This T cell receptor (beta chain) appears in the sequencing data of a study of identical twins. Whole-study findings and limits: Potential partial confounding of zero-insertion analyses by invariant MAIT and iNKT cells was noted.

TCRdb fed the 5' RACE reads into MiXCR, producing one record per CDR3 protein. The sample has roughly 720,000 distinct CDR3 sequences, 15% to 20% seen once. Notes on this clonotype: The antigen is not known.

V dropped 3 bases and J dropped 0 bases, with 12 bases sitting between them. The CDR3 covers 16 residues. Germline V gives CDR1 LGHDT, CDR2 YNNKEL (reference sequence). This same sample was also taken into another study, of T cells expressing NK-cell markers. That report adds: The authors derived TCR beta repertoires from sorted CD3+CD56+NKG2C+, CD3+CD56+NKG2C- and CD3+CD56-NKG2C+ T cells.

The gene calls are TRBV3-1 and TRBJ2-4; the D is unclear. The clonotype originates from a woman between 18 and 29 years old in good health. Sequencing was carried out using PBMCs. The CDR3 DNA reads as TGTGCCAGCAGCCACGGGCAGACAATAGCCAAAAACATTCAGTACTTC. It is translated as CASSHGQTIAKNIQYF.